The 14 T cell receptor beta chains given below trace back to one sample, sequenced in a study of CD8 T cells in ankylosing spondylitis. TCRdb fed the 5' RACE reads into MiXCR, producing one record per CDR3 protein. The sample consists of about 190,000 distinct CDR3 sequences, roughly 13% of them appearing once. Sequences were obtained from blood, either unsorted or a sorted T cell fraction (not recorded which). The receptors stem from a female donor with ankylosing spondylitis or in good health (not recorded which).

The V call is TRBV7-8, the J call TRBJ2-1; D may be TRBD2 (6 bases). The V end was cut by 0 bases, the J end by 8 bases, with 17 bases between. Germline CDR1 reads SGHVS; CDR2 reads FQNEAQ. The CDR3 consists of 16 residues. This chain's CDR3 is CASSLAPRGLAHEQFF. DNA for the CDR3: TGTGCCAGCAGCTTAGCGCCCCGGGGACTTGCCCATGAGCAGTTCTTC.

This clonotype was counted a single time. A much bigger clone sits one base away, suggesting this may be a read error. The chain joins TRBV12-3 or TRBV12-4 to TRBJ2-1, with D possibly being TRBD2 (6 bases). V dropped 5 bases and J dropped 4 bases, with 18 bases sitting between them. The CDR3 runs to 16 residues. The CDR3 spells CASSPYLGGAYNEQFF. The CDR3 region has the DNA TGTGCCAGCAGTCCCTACCTAGGCGGGGCGTACAATGAGCAGTTCTTC.

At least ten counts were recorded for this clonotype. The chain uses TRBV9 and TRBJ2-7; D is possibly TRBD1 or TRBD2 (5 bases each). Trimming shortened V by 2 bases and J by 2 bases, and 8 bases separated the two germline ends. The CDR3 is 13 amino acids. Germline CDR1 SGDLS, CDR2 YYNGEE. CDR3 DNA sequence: TGTGCCAGCAGCGTGGGACCAGCCTACGAGCAGTACTTC. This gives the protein CASSVGPAYEQYF.

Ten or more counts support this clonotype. The CDR3 DNA follows: TGCAGTGCTAGAGATAGGATTGGTACTTACGAAAAACTGTTTTTT. Protein: CSARDRIGTYEKLFF. This chain uses TRBV20-1 with TRBJ1-4; D gene unclear. Deletions cut 0 bases from V and 8 bases from J, with 16 bases between. CDR1 and CDR2 (germline): DFQATT, SNEGSKA (reference sequence). The CDR3 spans 15 residues.

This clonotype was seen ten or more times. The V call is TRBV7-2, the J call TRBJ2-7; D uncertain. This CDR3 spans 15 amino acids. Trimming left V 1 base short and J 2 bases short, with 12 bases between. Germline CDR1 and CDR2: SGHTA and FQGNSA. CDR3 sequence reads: CASSLGAPFPYEQYF. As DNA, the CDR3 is TGTGCCAGCAGCTTAGGGGCCCCGTTCCCCTACGAGCAGTACTTC.

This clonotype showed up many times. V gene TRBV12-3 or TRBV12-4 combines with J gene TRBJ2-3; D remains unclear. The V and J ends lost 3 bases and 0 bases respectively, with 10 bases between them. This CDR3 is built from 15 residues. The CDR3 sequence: CASSFGIRSTDTQYF. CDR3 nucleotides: TGTGCCAGCAGTTTCGGCATACGTAGCACAGATACGCAGTATTTT.

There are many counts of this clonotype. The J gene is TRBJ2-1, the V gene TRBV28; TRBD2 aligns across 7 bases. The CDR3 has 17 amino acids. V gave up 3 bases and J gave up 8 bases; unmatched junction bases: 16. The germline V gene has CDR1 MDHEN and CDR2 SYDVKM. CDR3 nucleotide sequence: TGTGCCAGCAGTTTCTCCTTGGTCTCGGGGGGATCGGATGAGCAGTTCTTC. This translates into CASSFSLVSGGSDEQFF.

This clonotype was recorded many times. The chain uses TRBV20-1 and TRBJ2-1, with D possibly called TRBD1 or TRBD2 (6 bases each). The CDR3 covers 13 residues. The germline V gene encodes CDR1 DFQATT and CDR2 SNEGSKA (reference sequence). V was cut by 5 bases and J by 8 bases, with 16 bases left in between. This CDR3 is CSAAGQGYDEQFF. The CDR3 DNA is TGCAGTGCTGCGGGGCAGGGGTACGATGAGCAGTTCTTC.

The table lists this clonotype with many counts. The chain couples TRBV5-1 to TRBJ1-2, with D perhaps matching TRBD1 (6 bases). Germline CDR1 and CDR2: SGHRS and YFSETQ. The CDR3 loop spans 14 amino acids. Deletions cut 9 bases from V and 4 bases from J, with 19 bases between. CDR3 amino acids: CATSTGQPPYGYTF. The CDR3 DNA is TGCGCCACCAGTACAGGGCAGCCCCCCTATGGCTACACCTTC.

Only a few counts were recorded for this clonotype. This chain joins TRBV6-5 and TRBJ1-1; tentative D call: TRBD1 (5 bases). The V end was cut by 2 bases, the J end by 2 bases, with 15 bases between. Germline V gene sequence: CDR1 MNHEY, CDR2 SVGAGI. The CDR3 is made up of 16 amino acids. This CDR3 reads CASSYTQATRNTEAFF. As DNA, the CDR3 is TGTGCCAGCAGTTACACACAGGCGACTCGCAACACTGAAGCTTTCTTT.

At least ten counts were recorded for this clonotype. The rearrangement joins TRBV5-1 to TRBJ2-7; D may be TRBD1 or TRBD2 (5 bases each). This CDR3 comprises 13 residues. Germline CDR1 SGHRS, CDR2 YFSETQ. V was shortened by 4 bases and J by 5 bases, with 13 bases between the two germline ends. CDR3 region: CASSPEGPNEQYF. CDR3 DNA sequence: TGCGCCAGCAGCCCCGAGGGGCCGAACGAGCAGTACTTC.

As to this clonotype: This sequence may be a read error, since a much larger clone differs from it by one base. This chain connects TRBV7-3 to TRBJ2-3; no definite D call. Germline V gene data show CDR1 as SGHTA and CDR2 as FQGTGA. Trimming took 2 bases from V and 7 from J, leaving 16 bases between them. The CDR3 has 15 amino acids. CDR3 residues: CASSLGPSYTNTQYF. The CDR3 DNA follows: TGTGCCAGCAGCTTAGGGCCCAGCTATACAAATACGCAGTATTTT.

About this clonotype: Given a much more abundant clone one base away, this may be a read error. The CDR3 bases are TGTGCCAGCAGGCAAGAACGGCACGGGTTGGGTGAGCAGTTCTTC. Encoded protein: CASRQERHGLGEQFF. The chain uses TRBV3-1 and TRBJ2-1, with D unresolved. CDR1 and CDR2 (germline): LGHDT, YNNKEL (reference sequence). This CDR3 contains 15 residues.

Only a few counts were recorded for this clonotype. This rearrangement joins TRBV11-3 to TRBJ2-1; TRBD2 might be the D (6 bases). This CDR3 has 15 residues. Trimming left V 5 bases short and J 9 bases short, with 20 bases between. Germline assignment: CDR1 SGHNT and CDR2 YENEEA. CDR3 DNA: TGTGCCAGCAGCGCGGGACGCACCCTACCGGGTGAGCAGTTCTTC. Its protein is CASSAGRTLPGEQFF.